The 29 T cell receptor beta chains given below trace back to one sample, sequenced in a study of T cell changes during pregnancy in multiple sclerosis. TCRdb keeps only in-frame clones here, not all; method: immunoSEQ multiplex PCR. This sample yields tens of thousands of clones, of which roughly 90% are seen a single time; more than 1.5% belongs to the top ten. Material: peripheral blood, obtained in the first trimester of pregnancy. The receptors shown here come from a female donor with multiple sclerosis, enrolled in a pregnancy study.

The V call is TRBV18, the J call TRBJ1-5; the match to TRBD1 covers 11 bases. Germline CDR1 is KGHSH and CDR2 is LQKENI. V was clipped by 6 bases and J by 6 bases; unmatched bases: 4. The CDR3 has 14 residues. This CDR3 reads CASSGGQGVQPQHF. The DNA for the CDR3 is TGTGCCAGCTCGGGGGGACAGGGGGTTCAGCCCCAGCATTTT.

This clone has a single count. The chain joins TRBV28 to TRBJ1-5; D ambiguous. CDR3 length: 12 amino acids. V lost 5 bases and J 4 bases, leaving 6 bases between the germline ends. In germline, CDR1 is MDHEN, CDR2 SYDVKM. The CDR3 bases are TGTGCCAGCAGTCCCCCAAATCAGCCCCAGCATTTT. This sequence encodes CASSPPNQPQHF.

The CDR3, as DNA: TGTGCCAGCAGTGGGGGACAGGGATCGCTACTAGCGGCTGACTACGAGCAGTACTTC. It encodes CASSGGQGSLLAADYEQYF. The rearrangement joins TRBV6-1 to TRBJ2-7; D possibly corresponds to TRBD1 (9 bases). The CDR3 has 19 residues. CDR1 and CDR2 from the germline V gene are MNHNS and SASEGT. V was trimmed by 4 bases and J by 3 bases, leaving 28 bases between them.

J is TRBJ1-1 and V is TRBV7-8; 7 bases align to TRBD1. CDR3 length: 15 residues. Losses at the gene ends were 2 bases for V and 0 bases for J; bases not matched to a gene: 3. Germline V lookup: CDR1 SGHVS, CDR2 FQNEAQ. The CDR3: CASSLWGQLNTEAFF. The DNA for the CDR3 is TGTGCCAGCAGCTTATGGGGACAGTTGAACACTGAAGCTTTCTTT.

V usage is TRBV5-6 and J usage is TRBJ2-7; D not resolved. Germline-derived CDR1 and CDR2 are SGHDT and YYEEEE. The CDR3 consists of 14 residues. Between the trimmed V and J ends, which lost 3 bases and 0 bases, there was a span of 10 bases. This chain's CDR3 is CASSSGGSSYEQYF. The CDR3 DNA reads as TGTGCCAGCAGCTCTGGCGGAAGCTCCTACGAGCAGTACTTC.

The V and J genes are TRBV2 and TRBJ1-4; maybe TRBD1 (6 bases). CDR1 is SNHLY, CDR2 FYNNEI, per germline. V lost 5 bases and J 5 bases, leaving 12 bases between the germline ends. The CDR3 is made up of 14 amino acids. The CDR3 sequence: CASSYRVQNEKLFF. Written as DNA, the CDR3 is TGTGCCAGCAGTTACAGGGTGCAGAATGAAAAACTGTTTTTT.

The chain is built from TRBV2 and TRBJ1-4, with a possible D match to TRBD1 (6 bases). V was trimmed by 7 bases and J by 5 bases, leaving 14 bases between them. This CDR3 region has 14 residues. CDR1 SNHLY and CDR2 FYNNEI come from the germline V gene. Written as DNA, the CDR3 is TGTGCCAGCATAACTAACAGGGTCAATGAAAAACTGTTTTTT. Its protein is CASITNRVNEKLFF.

The chain is built from TRBV5-1 and TRBJ2-5; 9 positions agree with TRBD1. V lost 4 bases to trimming and J lost 5 bases; unmatched junction nucleotides: 9. Germline lookup yields CDR1 SGHRS and CDR2 YFSETQ. The CDR3 consists of 15 residues. The CDR3 DNA is TGCGCCAGCAGCATCGGGACAGGGAGGGGTGAGACCCAGTACTTC. As protein: CASSIGTGRGETQYF.

V gene TRBV28 combines with J gene TRBJ2-1; D unclear. Per the germline V gene, CDR1 is MDHEN and CDR2 is SYDVKM. CDR3 length equals 13 residues. V was clipped by 5 bases and J by 7 bases, with 12 bases between them. CDR3 nucleotide sequence: TGTGCCAGCAGTCCCTCTACCCGTAATGAGCAGTTCTTC. It encodes CASSPSTRNEQFF.

V gene TRBV5-1 combines with J gene TRBJ2-5; maybe TRBD1 (5 bases). Germline CDR1 SGHRS, CDR2 YFSETQ. V lost 1 base and J lost 5, with 12 bases in between. The CDR3 length is 14 residues. CDR3 in amino acids: CASSLYSGLETQYF. The CDR3 DNA reads as TGCGCCAGCAGCTTGTATTCAGGGTTGGAGACCCAGTACTTC.

The rearrangement joins TRBV2 to TRBJ1-1, with D perhaps TRBD1 (5 bases). The germline V and J ends were trimmed by 1 base and 2 bases, with 8 bases remaining between them. Germline V gives CDR1 SNHLY, CDR2 FYNNEI. CDR3 length: 14 residues. CDR3 protein: CASSEDGANTEAFF. As DNA, the CDR3 is TGTGCCAGCAGTGAAGATGGGGCCAACACTGAAGCTTTCTTT.

Comments on this clone: Other DNA sequences in this sample translate to the same CDR3. The chain links TRBV28 to TRBJ2-7; possibly TRBD1 for D (5 bases). CDR3 size: 12 residues. The V and J ends lost 2 bases and 3 bases respectively, with 5 bases between them. From germline, CDR1 is MDHEN and CDR2 SYDVKM. The CDR3 nucleotides are TGTGCCAGCAGTTTACAGGGCTACGAGCAGTACTTC. Encoded protein: CASSLQGYEQYF.

This clone turned up a few times. The V call is TRBV19, the J call TRBJ1-2; TRBD1 matches 8 bases. This CDR3 is 15 amino acids long. V was pared by 5 bases and J by 4 bases, with 9 bases of the junction left unmatched. Germline V gives CDR1 LNHDA, CDR2 SQIVND (reference sequence). The CDR3 protein is CASSVPQGAVYGYTF. DNA for the CDR3: TGTGCCAGTAGTGTCCCTCAGGGGGCGGTCTATGGCTACACCTTC.

V gene TRBV18 combines with J gene TRBJ2-1; 8 bases agree with TRBD2. This CDR3 has 15 residues. The V gene's germline CDR1 is KGHSH and CDR2 LQKENI. After removal of 3 bases from V and 3 bases from J, the junction contained 4 bases not matched to a gene. The CDR3 DNA reads as TGTGCCAGCTCACCCCCTAGCGGGCTCTACAATGAGCAGTTCTTC. Residues: CASSPPSGLYNEQFF.

This chain links TRBV19 with TRBJ1-1, with TRBD1 matching 7 bases. The length of the CDR3 is 14 residues. The germline V gene encodes CDR1 LNHDA and CDR2 SQIVND (reference sequence). The trim removed 7 bases at V and 9 bases at J, leaving 14 bases unmatched. CDR3 in DNA: TGTGCCAGTACGGTCGGTGTTGAGGGGGCGCAAGCTTTCTTT. Encoded protein: CASTVGVEGAQAFF.

The V gene is TRBV25-1, the J gene TRBJ2-5; 8 positions agree with TRBD1. J lost 5 bases, V lost 4 bases, and 9 bases had no gene match. The germline gives CDR1 MGHDK, CDR2 SYGVNS. The CDR3 loop spans 15 amino acids. The CDR3 is CASSASGQGRETQYF. Written as DNA, the CDR3 is TGTGCCAGCAGTGCGTCAGGACAGGGAAGGGAGACCCAGTACTTC.

The chain carries TRBV6-1 and TRBJ1-1; D possibly corresponds to TRBD1 (6 bases). V was clipped by 4 bases and J by 1 base, with 10 bases between them. CDR1 is MNHNS, CDR2 SASEGT, per germline. The CDR3 is 14 residues long. The CDR3 here is CASSGDIRNTEAFF. Here the CDR3 DNA reads TGTGCCAGCAGTGGGGACATAAGGAACACTGAAGCTTTCTTT.

The chain recombines TRBV11-2 with TRBJ1-3, with D uncertain. CDR1 is SGHAT and CDR2 is FQNNGV in the germline V gene. Trimming left V 2 bases short and J 8 bases short, with 13 bases between. This CDR3 is 14 amino acids long. CDR3 residues: CASSLTGFGDTIYF. The CDR3 DNA follows: TGTGCCAGCAGCTTAACGGGGTTCGGGGACACCATATATTTT.

The table lists this clone with a count of one. The chain couples TRBV7-2 to TRBJ2-7, with D unclear. The germline V and J ends were trimmed by 1 base and 0 bases, with 10 bases remaining between them. CDR1 is SGHTA and CDR2 is FQGNSA in the germline V gene. The CDR3 is made up of 15 amino acids. The CDR3, as DNA: TGTGCCAGCAGCTTAGAGGCGAGGAGCTCCTACGAGCAGTACTTC. It encodes CASSLEARSSYEQYF.

The chain carries TRBV30 and TRBJ2-7, with D perhaps TRBD2 (5 bases). V was cut by 2 bases and J by 7 bases, with 18 bases left in between. There are 14 residues in the CDR3. The germline V gene has CDR1 GTSNPN and CDR2 SVGIG (reference sequence). The CDR3 here is CAWSTGALEGEQYF. The CDR3 nucleotides are TGTGCCTGGAGTACCGGTGCCCTCGAGGGAGAGCAGTACTTC.

This sequence joins TRBV4-2 and TRBJ1-2; D not certain. CDR3 size: 17 residues. Trimming took off 0 bases at V and 4 bases at J, with 18 bases between the two ends. The germline V gene has CDR1 LGHNA and CDR2 YNFKEQ. CDR3 loop: CASSQELIGLVSYGYTF. Written as DNA, the CDR3 is TGTGCCAGCAGCCAAGAACTGATCGGTTTAGTATCCTATGGCTACACCTTC.

The chain combines TRBV6-1 with TRBJ2-3; D is perhaps TRBD1 (6 bases). V shed 10 bases and J shed 2 bases, with 10 bases lying between them. This CDR3 contains 12 residues. In germline, CDR1 is MNHNS, CDR2 SASEGT. CDR3 loop: CATGQITDTQYF. The CDR3 bases are TGTGCCACCGGACAGATCACAGATACGCAGTATTTT.

V usage is TRBV30 and J usage is TRBJ1-2, with D hard to call. Deletions cut 2 bases from V and 4 bases from J, with 20 bases between. Germline assignment: CDR1 GTSNPN and CDR2 SVGIG (reference sequence). CDR3 length: 16 amino acids. CDR3 sequence (DNA): TGTGCCTGGAGTCCCAAAGGGAGCGGTTCGTTCTATGGCTACACCTTC. It encodes CAWSPKGSGSFYGYTF.

This sequence joins TRBV28 and TRBJ2-5; TRBD2 agrees at 12 bases. The CDR3 sequence is 15 residues long. The germline V gene encodes CDR1 MDHEN and CDR2 SYDVKM. With 6 bases clipped from V and 5 bases from J, the junction kept 7 bases outside the gene matches. CDR3 protein: CASRWTSGIIETQYF. CDR3 coding DNA: TGTGCCAGCAGATGGACTAGCGGGATCATTGAGACCCAGTACTTC. Filled out from reference TRBV28 and TRBJ2-5, the complete variable domain reads DVKVTQSSRYLVKRTGEKVFLECVQDMDHENMFWYRQDPGLGLRLIYFSYDVKMKEKGDIPEGYSVSREKKERFSLILESASTNQTSMYLCASRWTSGIIETQYFGPGTRLLVL.

The chain recombines TRBV11-2 with TRBJ2-3; no clear D. The CDR3 extends over 11 amino acids. Trimming stripped 8 bases from V and 7 bases from J, with 10 bases between. Germline assignment: CDR1 SGHAT and CDR2 FQNNGV. Here the CDR3 reads CASGGSYTQYF. CDR3 coding DNA: TGTGCCAGCGGCGGCTCTTATACGCAGTATTTT.

V gene TRBV5-4 combines with J gene TRBJ1-1; 7 bases are shared with TRBD1. The CDR3 has 13 amino acids. CDR1 and CDR2 from the germline V gene are SGHNT and YYREEE (reference sequence). Unmatched junction bases numbered 5, after V lost 1 base and J lost 8 bases. CDR3 DNA sequence: TGTGCCAGCAGCTTGCAGGGGGTTACCGAAGCTTTCTTT. Translation gives CASSLQGVTEAFF.

This sequence joins TRBV28 and TRBJ2-7, with D uncertain. Between the trimmed V and J ends, which lost 0 bases and 6 bases, there was a span of 6 bases. This CDR3 contains 12 residues. Germline CDR1 MDHEN, CDR2 SYDVKM. The CDR3 DNA reads as TGTGCCAGCAGTTTATGGGCCACCGAGCAGTACTTC. Encoded protein: CASSLWATEQYF. Using reference TRBV28 and TRBJ2-7 for the parts outside the CDR3, the full variable domain is DVKVTQSSRYLVKRTGEKVFLECVQDMDHENMFWYRQDPGLGLRLIYFSYDVKMKEKGDIPEGYSVSREKKERFSLILESASTNQTSMYLCASSLWATEQYFGPGTRLTVT.

This chain connects TRBV6-1 to TRBJ2-1; no clear D gene. Germline CDR1 and CDR2: MNHNS and SASEGT. Deletions cut 10 bases from V and 1 base from J, with 17 bases between. This CDR3 comprises 15 residues. CDR3 in amino acids: CATTETRISYNEQFF. DNA for the CDR3: TGTGCCACCACCGAGACGCGGATATCCTACAATGAGCAGTTCTTC.

This chain links TRBV7-3 with TRBJ2-2, with 10 bases identical to TRBD2. The V gene's germline CDR1 is SGHTA and CDR2 FQGTGA. The ends lost 4 bases at V and 4 bases at J; junction bases unmatched: 9. This CDR3 comprises 17 residues. The CDR3 sequence is CASSSRLAGEVTGELFF. In DNA form, the CDR3 reads TGTGCCAGCAGCTCCCGTCTAGCGGGAGAAGTCACCGGGGAGCTGTTTTTT.